The 25 T cell receptor beta chains in this list originate from one sample, sequenced in a study of T cells in Graves' hyperthyroidism and ophthalmopathy. The investigators amplified TCR beta CDR3 regions from RNA transcripts. The HTBI primer set served for first-round RT-PCR of the TCR CDR3. TCRdb ran MiXCR on the multiplex PCR reads and lists one entry per CDR3 protein. The data contain about 580,000 distinct CDR3 sequences, over 11% of them singletons. Sequenced sample: blood. These receptors were collected from a woman in her thirties with Graves' hyperthyroidism that later progressed to Graves' ophthalmopathy.

This clonotype showed up just a few times. The chain links TRBV12-3 or TRBV12-4 to TRBJ2-7; 13 positions match TRBD2. This CDR3 spans 18 amino acids. J lost 0 bases, V lost 5 bases, and 10 bases had no gene match. The CDR3 is CASSGFGLAGASSYEQYF. CDR3 coding DNA: TGTGCCAGCAGTGGATTCGGACTAGCGGGAGCAAGCTCCTACGAGCAGTACTTC.

At least ten counts were recorded for this clonotype. J is TRBJ2-7 and V is TRBV27, with TRBD2 as a possible D gene (5 bases). Trimming shortened V by 6 bases and J by 5 bases, and 11 bases separated the two germline ends. Per the germline V gene, CDR1 is MNHEY and CDR2 is SMNVEV (reference sequence). CDR3 length equals 12 residues. As DNA, the CDR3 is TGTGCCAGCAGGCGGGTCCTCCACGAGCAGTACTTC. Translation gives CASRRVLHEQYF.

This clonotype was picked up many times. The chain carries TRBV6-2 or TRBV6-3 and TRBJ2-7; D is uncertain. The germline V gene has CDR1 MNHEY and CDR2 SVGEGT. V was cut by 2 bases and J by 0 bases, with 5 bases left in between. CDR3 length equals 13 residues. CDR3 amino acids: CASSYVNSYEQYF. The DNA of the CDR3 is TGTGCCAGCAGTTACGTCAACTCCTACGAGCAGTACTTC.

This clonotype occurred many times. This chain uses TRBV7-2 with TRBJ1-3, with D unclear. CDR3 length equals 15 residues. V lost 4 bases to trimming and J lost 4 bases, with 14 bases between them. Germline V CDR1 and CDR2: SGHTA, FQGNSA. The CDR3 sequence: CASSYQGPPGNTIYF. The CDR3 region has the DNA TGTGCCAGCAGCTACCAAGGGCCACCCGGAAACACCATATATTTT.

This clonotype was observed at least ten times. The genes are TRBV28 and TRBJ1-5; 7 bases are shared with TRBD1. The length of the CDR3 is 15 residues. The V gene's germline CDR1 is MDHEN and CDR2 SYDVKM. Trimming removed 6 bases from V and 4 bases from J; junction bases left unmatched: 9. CDR3 nucleotide sequence: TGTGCCAGCAGGCCTAGGGACAGCTCAAATCAGCCCCAGCATTTT. Protein product: CASRPRDSSNQPQHF. Full variable domain (rest looked up from reference TRBV28 and TRBJ1-5): DVKVTQSSRYLVKRTGEKVFLECVQDMDHENMFWYRQDPGLGLRLIYFSYDVKMKEKGDIPEGYSVSREKKERFSLILESASTNQTSMYLCASRPRDSSNQPQHFGDGTRLSIL.

This clonotype was seen repeatedly, ten times or more. The CDR3 sequence is CASIEQGANTEAFF. In DNA form, the CDR3 reads TGTGCCAGCATAGAGCAGGGGGCGAATACCGAAGCTTTCTTT. The chain employs TRBV28 and TRBJ1-1, with TRBD1 matching over 8 bases. Germline assignment: CDR1 MDHEN and CDR2 SYDVKM. The CDR3 covers 14 residues. The junction had 12 bases not matched to a gene; V was cut back by 7 bases and J by 8 bases.

The chain uses TRBV4-1 and TRBJ2-7, with D perhaps matching TRBD1 or TRBD2 (5 bases each). The V gene's germline CDR1 is MGHRA and CDR2 YSYEKL. The CDR3 runs to 14 residues. V was pared by 3 bases and J by 4 bases, with 13 bases between. CDR3 nucleotides: TGCGCCAGCAGCCACCCGGGCAGGGAGTACGAGCAGTACTTC. Amino acid sequence: CASSHPGREYEQYF.

The chain carries TRBV7-9 and TRBJ1-1; 9 bases line up with TRBD1. There are 15 residues in the CDR3. Germline assignment: CDR1 SEHNR and CDR2 FQNEAQ (reference sequence). Trimming at V came to 5 bases and at J to 3 bases, leaving 7 bases not matched to a gene. For the CDR3, the DNA is TGTGCCAGCAGCCTCTACAGGGGGCTCGACACTGAAGCTTTCTTT. It translates to CASSLYRGLDTEAFF.

This clonotype has a count of ten or more. This chain uses TRBV20-1 with TRBJ2-5; D is unresolved. Germline V lookup: CDR1 DFQATT, CDR2 SNEGSKA (reference sequence). The V and J ends lost 3 bases and 5 bases respectively, with 16 bases between them. The CDR3 is 14 amino acids. The CDR3 DNA reads as TGCAGTGCTAGCCCCCAACCCGGGTTTGAGACCCAGTACTTC. Its protein product is CSASPQPGFETQYF.

This clonotype was seen only a few times. A much larger clone differs by one base, so this may be a read error. The chain couples TRBV2 to TRBJ2-5; tentatively, D is TRBD1 or TRBD2 (6 bases each). This CDR3 comprises 13 residues. The V gene's germline CDR1 is SNHLY and CDR2 FYNNEI. The CDR3 loop is CASATQGGEAQYF. CDR3 nucleotides: TGTGCCAGCGCAACACAGGGAGGAGAGGCCCAGTACTTC.

The sample holds a few counts of this clonotype. This chain uses TRBV7-9 with TRBJ2-3; TRBD1 agrees at 7 bases. Germline CDR1 reads SEHNR; CDR2 reads FQNEAQ (reference sequence). The CDR3 has 15 amino acids. J gave up 1 base and V 5 bases, and 6 bases lay outside the gene matches. The CDR3 bases are TGTGCCAGCAGCCCCGGGACAGTTGGCACAGATACGCAGTATTTT. Protein: CASSPGTVGTDTQYF.

This clonotype showed up just a few times. The gene calls are TRBV6-1 and TRBJ1-5; the D gene is possibly TRBD1 (6 bases). Trimming pared 6 bases from V and 8 bases from J, leaving 20 bases between. The CDR3 length is 15 residues. The germline gives CDR1 MNHNS, CDR2 SASEGT. CDR3 nucleotide sequence: TGTGCCAGCAGACCCTCGGGGGGGGCGGGGGAGCCCCAGCATTTT. Translating gives CASRPSGGAGEPQHF.

This clonotype has at least ten counts. The chain is built from TRBV24-1 and TRBJ2-2; 10 positions match TRBD2. With V trimmed by 4 bases and J by 4 bases, 5 bases remained unmatched. The germline CDR1 and CDR2 sequences are KGHDR and SFDVKD. This CDR3 contains 16 residues. The CDR3: CATSDRAGGFTGELFF. The CDR3 nucleotides are TGTGCCACCAGTGACCGAGCGGGAGGGTTCACCGGGGAGCTGTTTTTT.

Remarks on this clonotype: A read error may account for a junction end that differs from germline. The chain links TRBV20-1 to TRBJ2-4, with TRBD1 as a possible D gene (5 bases). Germline V gene sequence: CDR1 DFQATT, CDR2 SNEGSKA (reference sequence). The CDR3 is made up of 16 amino acids. The CDR3 is CSARDPTDLAKNIRYF. For the CDR3, the DNA is TGCAGTGCTAGAGATCCGACAGATTTAGCCAAAAACATTCGGTACTTC.

This chain joins TRBV12-3 or TRBV12-4 and TRBJ2-7; D possibly corresponds to TRBD2 (6 bases). The CDR3 spans 12 residues. V lost 6 bases to trimming and J lost 3 bases, with 9 bases between them. CDR3: CASSMTSYEQYF. For the CDR3, the DNA is TGTGCCAGCAGCATGACTAGCTACGAGCAGTACTTC.

This clonotype turned up a few times. The chain recombines TRBV3-1 with TRBJ1-2, with D perhaps TRBD1 (6 bases). Germline CDR1 is LGHDT and CDR2 is YNNKEL (reference sequence). The V and J ends lost 3 bases and 3 bases respectively, with 20 bases between them. The CDR3 is made up of 17 amino acids. The CDR3 nucleotides are TGTGCCAGCAGCCATAGGACAGTTTACTTCAGGGACTATGGCTACACCTTC. Residues: CASSHRTVYFRDYGYTF.

In its sample, this clonotype was seen a few times. The rearrangement links TRBV19 to TRBJ1-2; D call uncertain. The CDR3 covers 13 residues. Trimming removed 5 bases from V and 7 bases from J, with 14 bases in between. CDR1 LNHDA and CDR2 SQIVND come from the germline V gene (reference sequence). The CDR3 loop is CASSPPARSGYTF. For the CDR3, the DNA is TGTGCCAGTAGTCCCCCAGCCCGGAGTGGCTACACCTTC.

This clonotype showed up many times. J is TRBJ2-1 and V is TRBV5-1; D uncertain. The CDR3 totals 14 residues. Deletions cut 1 base from V and 9 bases from J, with 14 bases between. CDR1 and CDR2 from the germline V gene are SGHRS and YFSETQ. This CDR3 is CASSLSQVEVEQFF. The CDR3 DNA sequence: TGCGCCAGCAGCTTGAGCCAGGTAGAGGTTGAGCAGTTCTTC.

This clonotype came up many times. V usage is TRBV6-1 and J usage is TRBJ2-5; a weak D match, TRBD2 (6 bases). Trimming shortened V by 11 bases and J by 2 bases, and 15 bases separated the two germline ends. Per germline, CDR1 MNHNS and CDR2 SASEGT. The CDR3 runs to 13 residues. The CDR3 spells CAGSGGSQETQYF. The CDR3 coding sequence is TGTGCCGGGTCAGGAGGGTCGCAAGAGACCCAGTACTTC.

The chain carries TRBV15 and TRBJ2-1; 7 nucleotides agree with TRBD2. CDR3 size: 17 residues. V was clipped by 3 bases and J by 4 bases; unmatched bases: 12. Germline CDR1 and CDR2: LNHNV and YYDKDF (reference sequence). CDR3 bases: TGTGCCACCAGCAGGCCCCCTTGGGGGGGGGAATACAATGAGCAGTTCTTC. Residues: CATSRPPWGGEYNEQFF.

Ten or more counts support this clonotype. The gene calls are TRBV20-1 and TRBJ1-4; unclear D gene. The germline CDR1 and CDR2 sequences are DFQATT and SNEGSKA (reference sequence). This CDR3 spans 14 amino acids. The V end was cut by 0 bases, the J end by 8 bases, with 13 bases between. The CDR3 coding sequence is TGCAGTGCTAGAGATCCCGGAGTCGAAGAAAAACTGTTTTTT. Translating it yields CSARDPGVEEKLFF.

This clonotype was observed a few times. A much larger clone lies a single base off, so this may be a read error. The chain recombines TRBV12-3 or TRBV12-4 with TRBJ1-1; D uncertain. The CDR3 consists of 15 residues. Trimming pared 7 bases from V and 1 base from J, leaving 16 bases between. For the CDR3, the DNA is TGTGCCAGCATATCCCGCCCGGGTGGGAACACTGAAGCTTTCTTT. Translated: CASISRPGGNTEAFF.

A word on this clonotype: This may arise from a read error, as a much more abundant clone is one base away. The chain is built from TRBV28 and TRBJ2-7, with 7 bases matching TRBD2. The V gene's germline CDR1 is MDHEN and CDR2 SYDVKM. The CDR3 contains 16 residues. This CDR3 reads CVSSGGEGGTLYEQYF. The CDR3 DNA reads as TGTGTCAGCAGCGGTGGGGAGGGCGGGACCCTTTACGAGCAGTACTTC.

This chain uses TRBV27 with TRBJ2-1, with 10 nucleotides matching TRBD1. J lost 9 bases, V lost 8 bases, and 13 bases had no gene match. The CDR3 spans 15 residues. CDR1 is MNHEY, CDR2 SMNVEV, per germline (reference sequence). The CDR3 here is CASPSTTGGLVEQFF. The CDR3 DNA follows: TGTGCCAGCCCTTCGACGACAGGGGGCCTGGTTGAGCAGTTCTTC.

This clonotype was counted between two and nine times. The chain has TRBV20-1 and TRBJ2-2; D uncertain. The germline gives CDR1 DFQATT, CDR2 SNEGSKA (reference sequence). Trimming pared 0 bases from V and 7 bases from J, leaving 9 bases between. The CDR3 totals 13 residues. The CDR3 spells CSARDLEDGELFF. DNA for the CDR3: TGCAGTGCTAGAGATCTAGAGGACGGGGAGCTGTTTTTT.